A selection of T cell receptor beta chains follows, all from one sample in a study of blood T cell repertoires in COVID-19. Only in-frame clones appear in the TCRdb table, and some are missing; sequencing was by immunoSEQ multiplex PCR. The repertoire holds approximately 160,000 clones, approximately 85% seen once, with around 8% in the top ten. Material: peripheral blood. Every receptor here comes from a woman aged 55-70 years with COVID-19, enrolled during active disease. Both conserved end residues are part of each CDR3. D genes are given only for firm matches. A row's size may be missing; if present it is once, few, many or a size class.

v_call	clone_size	j_call	d_call	cdr3_aa	cdr3_nt
TRBV6-1	.	TRBJ2-3	.	CASSEVHRDTQYF	TGTGCCAGCAGTGAGGTACACAGAGATACGCAGTATTTT
TRBV18	.	TRBJ1-3	TRBD1	CASSADRAGNTIYF	TGTGCCAGCTCAGCCGACAGGGCTGGAAACACCATATATTTT
TRBV11-3	.	TRBJ2-1	.	CASSFVYGGSDEQFF	TGTGCCAGCAGCTTCGTGTATGGAGGGTCCGATGAGCAGTTCTTC
TRBV5-8	.	TRBJ1-6	TRBD1	CASSTGTGDNSPLHF	TGTGCCAGCAGCACCGGGACAGGGGATAATTCACCCCTCCACTTT
TRBV7-9	.	TRBJ2-7	.	CASSSFGQFYEQYF	TGTGCCAGCAGCTCGTTTGGACAGTTCTACGAGCAGTACTTC
TRBV14	.	TRBJ2-5	.	CASSPTRLQETQYF	TGTGCCAGCAGCCCGACTAGGCTACAAGAGACCCAGTACTTC
TRBV7-9	.	TRBJ1-5	.	CASSQMAGNQPQHF	TGTGCCAGCAGCCAAATGGCGGGAAACCAGCCCCAGCATTTT
TRBV3-1/TRBV3-2	.	TRBJ2-7	.	CASSPTQGHSYEQYF	TGTGCCAGCAGCCCAACACAGGGCCATTCCTACGAGCAGTACTTC
TRBV2	.	TRBJ1-2	.	CASSYMGQEVYGYTF	TGTGCCAGCAGTTATATGGGACAAGAAGTCTATGGCTACACCTTC
TRBV5-1	.	TRBJ2-5	.	CASSPGTAPPETQYF	TGCGCCAGCAGCCCCGGGACTGCCCCACCAGAGACCCAGTACTTC
TRBV7-8	few	TRBJ2-3	.	CASSLEISQDTQYF	TGTGCCAGCAGCTTAGAAATTTCACAGGATACGCAGTATTTT
TRBV25-1	.	TRBJ2-7	.	CASSGSGKFAYEQYF	TGTGCCAGCAGTGGTTCAGGGAAGTTTGCCTACGAGCAGTACTTC
TRBV5-1	.	TRBJ1-1	.	CASSLAAANTEAFF	TGCGCCAGCAGCTTGGCGGCGGCGAACACTGAAGCTTTCTTT
TRBV11-1	.	TRBJ2-1	.	CASSLRPPDNEQFF	TGTGCCAGCAGCTTGCGCCCCCCTGATAATGAGCAGTTCTTC
TRBV3-1/TRBV3-2	.	TRBJ2-2	TRBD2	CASSSGIGELFF	TGTGCCAGCAGCAGCGGGATCGGGGAGCTGTTTTTT
TRBV2	.	TRBJ2-5	.	CASSLEGGQETQYF	TGTGCCAGCAGCCTCGAGGGAGGTCAAGAGACCCAGTACTTC
TRBV5-1	.	TRBJ1-2	TRBD1	CASSSGQGMDGYTF	TGCGCCAGCAGCTCCGGACAGGGAATGGATGGCTACACCTTC
TRBV6-6	.	TRBJ1-5	TRBD1	CASSPPRTGWLNQPQHF	TGTGCCAGCAGTCCCCCGCGGACAGGATGGTTAAATCAGCCCCAGCATTTT
TRBV12-5	.	TRBJ2-7	TRBD1	CASGLVTGAKGEQYF	TGTGCTAGTGGTTTGGTGACAGGGGCTAAGGGGGAGCAGTACTTC
TRBV9	.	TRBJ2-1	TRBD2	CASSPTSGNGNEQFF	TGTGCCAGCAGCCCCACTAGCGGGAACGGCAATGAGCAGTTCTTC
TRBV10-1	.	TRBJ1-4	.	CASRSATNEKLFF	TGCGCCAGCAGGAGTGCAACTAATGAAAAACTGTTTTTT
TRBV5-5	.	TRBJ2-3	TRBD1	CASSFDRGTTDTQYF	TGTGCCAGCAGCTTCGACAGGGGCACCACAGATACGCAGTATTTT
TRBV19	.	TRBJ1-1	.	CASSIARRENTEAFF	TGTGCCAGTAGTATAGCCAGACGGGAGAACACTGAAGCTTTCTTT
TRBV7-9	few	TRBJ1-5	.	CASSLEGGQPQHF	TGTGCCAGCAGCTTAGAAGGCGGCCAGCCCCAGCATTTT
TRBV6-5	.	TRBJ2-4	TRBD1	CASSRDREKNIQYF	TGTGCCAGCAGTCGGGACAGGGAAAAAAACATTCAGTACTTC
TRBV18	.	TRBJ2-5	.	CASSRDLGETQYF	TGTGCCAGCTCAAGGGACTTGGGGGAGACCCAGTACTTC
TRBV11-2	.	TRBJ1-2	.	CASSLEPGLPNYGYTF	TGTGCCAGCAGCTTAGAACCGGGACTCCCGAACTATGGCTACACCTTC